These 26 T cell receptor beta chains share one sample of origin, sequenced in a study of blood T cell repertoires in COVID-19. Measured with immunoSEQ multiplex PCR; TCRdb has only the in-frame clones, and not every one. The data show roughly 200,000 clones, with roughly nine tenths seen just once and approximately 3.3% held by the top ten. What was sequenced was PBMCs or T cells enriched from blood (not recorded which). These TCRs come from a woman between 50 and 59 years old in a cohort exposed to, infected with or recovered from COVID-19 (not recorded which).

The chain employs TRBV24-1 and TRBJ2-2, with D possibly matching TRBD1 (6 bases). The CDR3 totals 15 residues. Germline V gene lookup returns CDR1 KGHDR and CDR2 SFDVKD. The germline V and J ends were trimmed by 1 base and 4 bases, with 9 bases remaining between them. CDR3 nucleotides: TGTGCCACCAGTGATTTTGGGGGCGGCACCGGGGAGCTGTTTTTT. Amino acid sequence: CATSDFGGGTGELFF.

J is TRBJ1-6 and V is TRBV20-1; D uncertain. The CDR3 is made up of 15 amino acids. Between the trimmed V and J ends, which lost 3 bases and 0 bases, there was a span of 9 bases. In germline, CDR1 is DFQATT, CDR2 SNEGSKA (reference sequence). The CDR3 DNA follows: TGCAGTGCTAGTAGTGTGAGCTCCTATAATTCACCCCTCCACTTT. Translating gives CSASSVSSYNSPLHF.

V is TRBV5-4 and J is TRBJ2-3; TRBD1 matches 9 bases. V lost 4 bases and J lost 5; bases outside the gene matches: 5. This CDR3 has 14 amino acids. Germline CDR1 reads SGHNT; CDR2 reads YYREEE (reference sequence). CDR3 residues: CASSTYRGQDTQYF. In nucleotides, the CDR3 is TGTGCCAGCAGCACATACAGGGGGCAAGATACGCAGTATTTT.

The chain has TRBV7-9 and TRBJ1-1, with TRBD1 matching over 7 bases. V shed 5 bases, J shed 1 base, and the junction held 10 bases outside the gene matches. The germline CDR1 and CDR2 sequences are SEHNR and FQNEAQ (reference sequence). The CDR3 sequence is 16 residues long. CDR3 sequence reads: CASSQGGRGSNTEAFF. CDR3 bases: TGTGCCAGCAGCCAGGGGGGCCGGGGCTCGAACACTGAAGCTTTCTTT.

The rearrangement uses TRBV27 and TRBJ1-6; 11 nucleotides align to TRBD1. The CDR3 runs 15 residues. The germline gives CDR1 MNHEY, CDR2 SMNVEV (reference sequence). With V trimmed by 6 bases and J by 8 bases, 6 bases remained unmatched. CDR3: CASRPDRGLYSPLHF. The CDR3 coding sequence is TGTGCCAGCAGGCCGGACAGGGGGCTTTATTCACCCCTCCACTTT.

J is TRBJ2-2 and V is TRBV7-9; either TRBD1 or TRBD2 may supply D (5 bases each). CDR1 SEHNR and CDR2 FQNEAQ come from the germline V gene (reference sequence). This CDR3 has 13 residues. The ends were cut back, 5 bases at V and 6 bases at J, with 10 bases in the middle. The CDR3, as DNA: TGTGCCAGCAGCCTAGGGGAGCCCGGGGAGCTGTTTTTT. It encodes CASSLGEPGELFF.

The chain links TRBV7-2 to TRBJ1-2; D is undetermined. V was trimmed by 3 bases and J by 3 bases, leaving 5 bases between them. From germline, CDR1 is SGHTA and CDR2 FQGNSA. The length of the CDR3 is 12 residues. As DNA, the CDR3 is TGTGCCAGCAGCTTTCGAGACTATGGCTACACCTTC. Translated, it gives CASSFRDYGYTF.

This clone was seen more than once but under ten times. The J gene is TRBJ2-7, the V gene TRBV28, with TRBD1 matching 7 bases. After removal of 5 bases from V and 2 bases from J, the junction contained 3 bases not matched to a gene. CDR3 length: 13 amino acids. CDR1 and CDR2 from the germline V gene are MDHEN and SYDVKM. The CDR3 nucleotides read TGTGCCAGCAGTGATGGGACAGCCTACGAGCAGTACTTC. Translating it yields CASSDGTAYEQYF. The full variable domain, its missing parts supplied by reference TRBV28 and TRBJ2-7, is DVKVTQSSRYLVKRTGEKVFLECVQDMDHENMFWYRQDPGLGLRLIYFSYDVKMKEKGDIPEGYSVSREKKERFSLILESASTNQTSMYLCASSDGTAYEQYFGPGTRLTVT.

The rearrangement joins TRBV3-1 (or the pseudogene TRBV3-2) to TRBJ2-1; D call uncertain. The CDR3 loop spans 14 amino acids. Germline loops: CDR1 LGHDT, CDR2 YNNKEL (reference sequence). The V end lost 3 bases, the J end lost 15 bases, and 21 bases lay between the germline ends. CDR3 DNA: TGTGCCAGCAGCCATGATCTGGCCTCCTGGGCGCTGTTCTTC. This gives the protein CASSHDLASWALFF.

This clone was seen a single time. The rearrangement links TRBV24-1 to TRBJ1-6; 8 positions agree with TRBD1. V lost 9 bases, J lost 13 bases, and 19 bases stayed unmatched. The CDR3 is made up of 16 amino acids. The germline CDR1 and CDR2 sequences are KGHDR and SFDVKD. CDR3 loop: CATDRGRSPVGEPLHF. CDR3 nucleotide sequence: TGTGCCACCGACAGGGGCCGTTCCCCCGTTGGAGAGCCCCTCCACTTT.

The V and J genes are TRBV3-1 (or the pseudogene TRBV3-2) and TRBJ2-7; unclear D gene. Deletions cut 6 bases from V and 1 base from J, with 13 bases between. The CDR3 covers 14 residues. Germline assignment: CDR1 LGHDT and CDR2 YNNKEL (reference sequence). CDR3 in amino acids: CASSRLRGSYEQYF. Here the CDR3 DNA reads TGTGCCAGCAGTCGACTCCGCGGTTCCTACGAGCAGTACTTC.

The V and J genes are TRBV19 and TRBJ1-2, with D maybe TRBD1 (6 bases). Germline CDR1 is LNHDA and CDR2 is SQIVND (reference sequence). The length of the CDR3 is 14 residues. V was shortened by 7 bases and J by 6 bases, with 18 bases between the two germline ends. CDR3 amino acids: CASTPWGLVNGYTF. CDR3 in DNA: TGTGCCAGTACCCCCTGGGGGCTTGTCAATGGCTACACCTTC.

The rearrangement joins TRBV29-1 to TRBJ2-5; 7 bases are a match to TRBD1. V shed 7 bases, J shed 2 bases, and the junction held 4 bases outside the gene matches. Germline V CDR1 and CDR2: SQVTM, ANQGSEA. The CDR3 spans 12 residues. In DNA form, the CDR3 reads TGCAGCGGCAAGACAGGGCAAGAGACCCAGTACTTC. Amino acids: CSGKTGQETQYF. Complete variable domain (other parts from reference TRBV29-1 and TRBJ2-5): SAVISQKPSRDICQRGTSLTIQCQVDSQVTMMFWYRQQPGQSLTLIATANQGSEATYESGFVIDKFPISRPNLTFSTLTVSNMSPEDSSIYLCSGKTGQETQYFGPGTRLLVL.

The V and J genes are TRBV5-1 and TRBJ1-6, with TRBD1 matching over 7 bases. The CDR3 loop spans 14 amino acids. CDR1 is SGHRS, CDR2 YFSETQ, per germline. The J segment lost 5 bases and the V segment lost 4 bases, leaving 3 bases of the junction unmatched. The CDR3 spells CASSIDRDNSPLHF. The CDR3, as DNA: TGCGCCAGCAGCATAGACAGGGATAATTCACCCCTCCACTTT.

The chain has TRBV18 and TRBJ1-3; possibly TRBD1 for D (6 bases). CDR1 and CDR2 from the germline V gene are KGHSH and LQKENI. Trimming cost V 2 bases and J 3 bases, with 11 bases left between them. The CDR3 extends over 15 amino acids. The CDR3: CASSPAGASGNTIYF. CDR3 in DNA: TGTGCCAGCTCACCAGCGGGGGCGAGTGGAAACACCATATATTTT. Using reference TRBV18 and TRBJ1-3 for the parts outside the CDR3, the full variable domain is NAGVMQNPRHLVRRRGQEARLRCSPMKGHSHVYWYRQLPEEGLKFMVYLQKENIIDESGMPKERFSAEFPKEGPSILRIQQVVRGDSAAYFCASSPAGASGNTIYFGEGSWLTVV.

V usage is TRBV12-5 and J usage is TRBJ1-5; no firm D call. Trimming shortened V by 1 base and J by 1 base, and 11 bases separated the two germline ends. CDR1 LGHNT and CDR2 FRNRAP come from the germline V gene. The CDR3 sequence is 16 residues long. The CDR3: CASGLGALGSNQPQHF. CDR3 bases: TGTGCTAGTGGTTTGGGGGCCCTTGGCAGCAATCAGCCCCAGCATTTT.

This rearrangement joins TRBV5-5 to TRBJ1-2; 7 bases fit TRBD1. This CDR3 comprises 15 residues. The junction had 10 bases not matched to a gene; V was cut back by 4 bases and J by 4 bases. Per the germline V gene, CDR1 is SGHKS and CDR2 is YYEKEE (reference sequence). Here the CDR3 reads CASSKGGQDIYGYTF. The CDR3 DNA follows: TGTGCCAGCAGCAAGGGTGGACAGGATATCTATGGCTACACCTTC.

This clone was seen a single time. The chain uses TRBV4-2 and TRBJ1-6; 11 nucleotides match TRBD1. After removal of 0 bases from V and 4 bases from J, the junction contained 8 bases not matched to a gene. This CDR3 contains 19 residues. CDR1 is LGHNA, CDR2 YNFKEQ, per germline. The CDR3 loop is CASSQELTGTGGYNSPLHF. The CDR3 DNA reads TGTGCCAGCAGCCAAGAGCTTACCGGGACAGGGGGTTATAATTCACCCCTCCACTTT.

The chain links TRBV10-3 to TRBJ2-1, with 9 bases matching TRBD2. The CDR3 extends over 21 amino acids. Trimming took 0 bases from V and 1 from J; bases not matched to a gene: 16. Germline V gene sequence: CDR1 ENHRY, CDR2 SYGVKD. CDR3 bases: TGTGCCATCAGTGAGTCGTACAGCCTAGCGGGGAAATCTATATCCTACAATGAGCAGTTCTTC. Amino acids: CAISESYSLAGKSISYNEQFF.

J is TRBJ1-1 and V is TRBV3-1 (or the pseudogene TRBV3-2), with TRBD1 identical over 8 bases. There are 19 residues in the CDR3. Germline loops: CDR1 LGHDT, CDR2 YNNKEL (reference sequence). J gave up 2 bases and V 0 bases, and 14 bases lay outside the gene matches. The CDR3 region has the DNA TGTGCCAGCAGCCAAGAAAGAGGGCAGGGGGCCTACGGAAACACTGAAGCTTTCTTT. It yields the protein CASSQERGQGAYGNTEAFF.

V and J are TRBV27 and TRBJ2-3; 9 bases match TRBD2. Germline V gives CDR1 MNHEY, CDR2 SMNVEV (reference sequence). The trim removed 5 bases at V and 6 bases at J, leaving 12 bases unmatched. This CDR3 is 16 amino acids long. CDR3 DNA sequence: TGTGCCAGCAGTCTGAGTTGGGGACTAGCCCCCGATACGCAGTATTTT. Protein product: CASSLSWGLAPDTQYF.

The chain combines TRBV11-2 with TRBJ2-3; 11 nucleotides align to TRBD2. Trimming removed 5 bases from V and 2 bases from J; junction bases left unmatched: 6. Germline V gives CDR1 SGHAT, CDR2 FQNNGV. The CDR3 is 16 residues long. CDR3 sequence reads: CASSPRLAGFTDTQYF. Written as DNA, the CDR3 is TGTGCCAGCAGCCCCCGACTAGCGGGGTTCACAGATACGCAGTATTTT.

The chain links TRBV4-1 to TRBJ2-6; the match to TRBD1 covers 9 bases. The ends lost 3 bases at V and 1 base at J; junction bases unmatched: 1. CDR1 is MGHRA and CDR2 is YSYEKL in the germline V gene. This CDR3 is built from 16 residues. The CDR3 nucleotides are TGCGCCAGCAGCCAGGACAGGGGTTCTGGGGCCAACGTCCTGACTTTC. It codes for CASSQDRGSGANVLTF.

This chain joins TRBV7-9 and TRBJ2-2, with 8 bases matching TRBD1. The germline V gene has CDR1 SEHNR and CDR2 FQNEAQ (reference sequence). Unmatched junction bases numbered 8, after V lost 3 bases and J lost 5 bases. The CDR3 runs 16 residues. CDR3 nucleotides: TGTGCCAGCAGCTTGGACAGGGCCGGAGGGACCGGGGAGCTGTTTTTT. It translates to CASSLDRAGGTGELFF.

In its sample, this clone was seen once. The chain combines TRBV11-2 with TRBJ1-1, with D possibly being TRBD1 (6 bases). Looked up from germline, CDR1 is SGHAT and CDR2 is FQNNGV. This CDR3 has 18 residues. Trimming stripped 2 bases from V and 1 base from J, with 20 bases between. The CDR3 region is CASSLRETYRDPNTEAFF. The CDR3 DNA reads TGTGCCAGCAGCTTAAGAGAGACTTACAGGGATCCGAACACTGAAGCTTTCTTT.

This clone was detected only once. V usage is TRBV28 and J usage is TRBJ1-2; 9 nucleotides agree with TRBD1. This CDR3 has 15 residues. Germline CDR1 MDHEN, CDR2 SYDVKM. J lost 8 bases, V lost 3 bases, and 10 bases had no gene match. CDR3 sequence: CASSLGTGTLGGYTF. In DNA form, the CDR3 reads TGTGCCAGCAGTTTGGGGACAGGGACGCTGGGGGGCTACACCTTC.